This TCR beta chain originates from a study of control samples from healthy donors and cancer patients. Clones were sequenced by immunoSEQ multiplex PCR, and TCRdb holds only the in-frame ones, with some missing. The sample shows 75,000 to 95,000 clones, less than 90% of them seen only once. V lost 2 bases and J lost 4, with 17 bases in between. This CDR3 contains 16 residues. Per germline, CDR1 MNHEY and CDR2 SVGEGT. This TCR was sampled from a woman aged 45-60 years with colorectal cancer. This rearrangement joins TRBV6-2 or TRBV6-3 to TRBJ1-2; the D is unclear. Sequencing input: PBMCs. CDR3 DNA: TGTGCCAGCAGTTACGCGGCAGTTATGGATCCCTATGGCTACACCTTC. As protein: CASSYAAVMDPYGYTF.